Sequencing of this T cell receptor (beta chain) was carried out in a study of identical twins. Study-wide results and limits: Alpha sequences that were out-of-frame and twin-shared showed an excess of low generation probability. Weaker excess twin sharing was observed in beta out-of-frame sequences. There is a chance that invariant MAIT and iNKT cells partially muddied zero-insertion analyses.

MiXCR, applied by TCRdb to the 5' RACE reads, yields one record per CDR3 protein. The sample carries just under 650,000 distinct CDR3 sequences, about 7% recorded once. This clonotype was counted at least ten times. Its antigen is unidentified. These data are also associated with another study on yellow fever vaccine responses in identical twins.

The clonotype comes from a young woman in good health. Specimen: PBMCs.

Here the CDR3 reads CSARGLGGREQFF. The CDR3 bases are TGCAGTGCTAGAGGATTGGGGGGACGTGAGCAGTTCTTC. The chain recombines TRBV20-1 with TRBJ2-1; maybe TRBD2 (6 bases). The CDR3 spans 13 residues. The V end lost 1 base, the J end lost 9 bases, and 13 bases lay between the germline ends. CDR1 is DFQATT and CDR2 is SNEGSKA in the germline V gene (reference sequence).